This T cell receptor beta chain was obtained from a study of T cell responses to AZD1222 COVID-19 vaccine (dated by TCRdb to the early 2020s). About the full investigation: AZD1222 recipients with second doses at about 4 weeks or about 12 weeks were pooled, because spike-specific TCR depth and breadth did not differ between schedules. A total of approximately 250 trial participants underwent TCR sequencing, of whom approximately 200 had received two doses of AZD1222 and 26 had received two doses of the MenACWY control vaccine. Enrollment into the trials was organized by age into subgroups of 18-55, 56-69 and 70-plus years, and those subgroups contained roughly 150, 30 and 60 TCR-sequenced participants, respectively. Overall results and qualifications from the work: CD4 TCRs associated with the vaccine covered the entire spike protein, and the dominant responses were in regions 160-218 and 743-854. No day 14 peak-response samples were available, so repertoires were characterized only after the peak T cell response. The 56-69-year group was small, and its depth increase did not reach significance, likely because of low power. A significant rise in spike-specific TCR breadth and depth was observed after two AZD1222 doses relative to day 0 and relative to MenACWY recipients. Reportedly, close to half of the unique spike-specific TCRs recognized epitopes lying outside the regions that are mutated in the B.1.351 and B.1.1.7 variants. Participants were mostly white British, with more females than males. The authors suggested clonal diversity may have been underestimated. Conclusions about previously exposed vaccinees were limited because only 5 or 6 AZD1222 recipients were SARS-CoV-2 seropositive at baseline.

Here V drops 5 bases and J drops 0 bases, and the junction holds 4 bases not matched to any gene. Via the germline V gene (reference sequence), CDR1 is SGHNT and CDR2 YYREEE. The CDR3 spans 15 residues, from the cysteine through the phenylalanine. The sequence is cut down to CDR3 DNA, 45 bases in frame from base 1. The CDR3 regions of human TCRbeta chains were analyzed by immunosequencing. In the source study's methods: Repertoire TCRs were checked for matches against a reference library of SARS-CoV-2-specific TCRs that had been generated using the MIRA antigen-specificity platform. Breadth meant the fraction of unique TCRs that were SARS-CoV-2-associated, whereas depth meant the fraction of total T cells that were SARS-CoV-2-associated. Using the MIRA data, each spike-specific TCR was assigned both to the spike region to which the TCR was reactive and to a CD4 or CD8 class. Log10-transformed breadth and depth values were compared by one-way ANOVA with Sidak's multiple comparisons tests. What TCRdb holds here is the immuneACCESS table cut down to in-frame rearrangements. Part of the clones is not present; checked against another copy, under half of the missing clones reflect an unresolved V gene, and the others are unexplained. That table gives V, J and clone size, and the DNA gave D and trimming. The sample includes roughly 93,000 clones, with roughly nine tenths observed a single time. The ten largest make up more than 1.5% of the sample.

Comments on this clone: This clone's antigen is unknown. Base qualities are missing; no much larger clone stands one base away.

In the paper's terms, the time point label means: baseline before first vaccination. Vaccinee samples were obtained from the UK trials COV001 and COV002, which included a single-blind randomized controlled phase 2/3 trial of AZD1222 (ChAdOx1 nCoV-19) in healthy adults. For TCRbeta chain sequencing, PBMC samples from trial participants were taken at day 0 and at day 28 after the second dose. The specimen comprised peripheral blood, sampled on day 0 of AZD1222 vaccination. The chain is encoded by TRBV5-4 joined to TRBJ2-2, with 7 bases aligning to TRBD2. The receptor was derived from an adult in good health. Read as DNA, the sequence is TGTGCCAGCAGAAGAAGCGGGGCGAACACCGGGGAGCTGTTTTTT. This yields the protein CASRRSGANTGELFF.